This T cell receptor (beta chain) stems from a study of monozygotic twins with inflammatory bowel disease. General observations from the study: It was observed that concordant and discordant twins did not differ in repertoire similarity, possibly given limited power. Twins with IBD were found to have lower TCRbeta diversity (inverse Simpson) than healthy co-twins.

Each of the TCR libraries took around 3.5 ug of total RNA. TCRdb re-called the 5' RACE reads and shows each CDR3 protein once, DNA omitted. The sample is made up of about 300,000 distinct CDR3 sequences, and the top ten hold 5.6% of it. As regards this clonotype: Its antigen is undetermined.

The authors isolated total RNA from whole blood without sorting T cells. The CDR3 is made up of 15 amino acids. Germline CDR1 and CDR2: MNHEY and SMNVEV (reference sequence). The TCR comes from a human donor with ulcerative colitis or Crohn's disease, or a healthy co-twin of an affected twin (not recorded which). The sequencing input was blood. This chain connects TRBV27 to TRBJ2-7; TCRdb's D gene call, TRBD2, goes unchecked for lack of DNA. The chain's CDR3 is CASSSLIGTIYEQYF.